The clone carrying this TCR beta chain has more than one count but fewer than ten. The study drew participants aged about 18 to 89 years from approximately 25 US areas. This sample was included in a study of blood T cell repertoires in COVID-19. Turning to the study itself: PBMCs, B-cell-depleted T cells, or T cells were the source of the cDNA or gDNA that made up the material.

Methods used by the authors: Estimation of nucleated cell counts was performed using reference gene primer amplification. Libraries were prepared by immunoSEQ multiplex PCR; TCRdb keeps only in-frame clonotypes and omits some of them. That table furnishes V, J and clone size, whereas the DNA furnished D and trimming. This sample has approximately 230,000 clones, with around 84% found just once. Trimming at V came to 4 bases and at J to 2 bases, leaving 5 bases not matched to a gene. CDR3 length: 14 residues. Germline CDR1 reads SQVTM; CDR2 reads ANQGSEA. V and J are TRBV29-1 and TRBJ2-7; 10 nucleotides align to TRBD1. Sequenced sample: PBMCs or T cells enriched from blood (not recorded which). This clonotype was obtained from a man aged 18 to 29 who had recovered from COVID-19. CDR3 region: CSVAGQGLPYEQYF. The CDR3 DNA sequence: TGCAGCGTTGCGGGACAGGGGTTGCCCTACGAGCAGTACTTC.